The rows below give T cell receptor beta chains drawn from one sample of a study of beta chain features in type 1 diabetes. Clones were read by immunoSEQ multiplex PCR, and TCRdb kept only the in-frame ones, dropping some. Seen here are some 120,000 clones, roughly 17% observed once, and the top ten hold 2% to 3%. The sample consisted of central memory CD4+ T cells from blood. The receptor set was obtained from a man aged 18-30 years with type 1 diabetes. CDR3s include the opening cysteine and the closing phenylalanine or tryptophan. A D gene is named only where the DNA matches it firmly. Clone size is given for some rows only: seen once, a few or many times, or a class if the clone is expanded.

cdr3_nt | cdr3_aa | j_call | clone_size | v_call | cdr3_length | d_call
TGTGCCAGCAGCTTAGTGACAGGTTCGAGCTCCTACGAGCAGTACTTC | CASSLVTGSSSYEQYF | TRBJ2-7 | many | TRBV7-2 | 16 | NA
TGTGCCAGCAGCCTGGACAGTGTCTCTGGAAACACCATATATTTT | CASSLDSVSGNTIYF | TRBJ1-3 | NA | TRBV5-4 | 15 | NA
TGTGCTAGCAGCTCAGGACAGGGGTCCGGGGAGCTGTTTTTT | CASSSGQGSGELFF | TRBJ2-2 | NA | TRBV7-7 | 14 | TRBD1
TGTGCCAGCAGCTTAGCCCCCGGACACAATCAGCCCCAGCATTTT | CASSLAPGHNQPQHF | TRBJ1-5 | many | TRBV7-2 | 15 | NA
TGTGCCAGCAGTGCCTACCCCAATGAGCAGTTCTTC | CASSAYPNEQFF | TRBJ2-1 | few | TRBV2 | 12 | NA
TGTGCCAGCAGTCCCGACAGCTCCTATGGCTACACCTTC | CASSPDSSYGYTF | TRBJ1-2 | NA | TRBV16 | 13 | NA
TGTGCCAGCAGCGTTCCACGAACAGGGAACACTGAAGCTTTCTTT | CASSVPRTGNTEAFF | TRBJ1-1 | many | TRBV9 | 15 | NA
TGTGCCAGCAGTTTGCGGCGTCCCGGCAGCCAAGAGACCCAGTACTTC | CASSLRRPGSQETQYF | TRBJ2-5 | few | TRBV27 | 16 | NA
TGTGCCAGTAGTATAACCCCCCAGGGGACCATGAACACTGAAGCTTTCTTT | CASSITPQGTMNTEAFF | TRBJ1-1 | few | TRBV19 | 17 | NA
TGTGCCAGCAGTTTGCAAGGGCGGGATACGCAGTATTTT | CASSLQGRDTQYF | TRBJ2-3 | many | TRBV6-5 | 13 | NA
TGTGCCAGCAGCAAGGACAGGGTCCATGAGCAGTTCTTC | CASSKDRVHEQFF | TRBJ2-1 | NA | TRBV21-1 | 13 | NA
TGTGCCAGCAGCTCCACCACACCGAACACCGGGGAGCTGTTTTTT | CASSSTTPNTGELFF | TRBJ2-2 | many | TRBV7-9 | 15 | NA
TGTGCCAGCAGCCCTACTAGCGGGGGATCGAACACCGGGGAGCTGTTTTTT | CASSPTSGGSNTGELFF | TRBJ2-2 | few | TRBV7-2 | 17 | TRBD2
TGTGCCAGTAGTTATCAGCCTTACCAAGAGACCCAGTACTTC | CASSYQPYQETQYF | TRBJ2-5 | many | TRBV19 | 14 | NA